One sample yielded the 23 T cell receptor beta chains listed below, sequenced in a study of blood T cells in healthy people across ages (dated by TCRdb to about 2015). Library generation was performed with 5' RACE. A second PCR of roughly 6 to 11 cycles was performed with a sample-barcoded 5' primer and a J-beta primer mix. Using fastp at Q25 and MiXCR, TCRdb reprocessed the public reads and kept productive beta chains. Rows matching on CDR3 protein sequence are summarized as one entry with the most common DNA and genes. Recorded for this sample are some 1.8 million distinct CDR3 sequences; approximately 39% of them occurred a single time. Of the sample, under 30% is held by the ten largest clones. Sample: blood. The receptors originated from a human donor in good health.

The CDR3 nucleotides read TGTGCCAGCAGCTTATTTTCAGGGGGGAACTATGGCTACACCTTC. It codes for CASSLFSGGNYGYTF. This chain joins TRBV7-2 and TRBJ1-2, with TRBD1 matching 7 bases. In germline, CDR1 is SGHTA, CDR2 FQGNSA. The CDR3 totals 15 residues. Trimming at V came to 2 bases and at J to 2 bases, leaving 5 bases not matched to a gene. Full variable domain (remainder filled in from reference TRBV7-2 and TRBJ1-2): GAGVSQSPSNKVTEKGKDVELRCDPISGHTALYWYRQSLGQGLEFLIYFQGNSAPDKSGLPSDRFSAERTGGSVSTLTIQRTQQEDSAVYLCASSLFSGGNYGYTFGSGTRLTVV.

This clonotype was seen more than once but under ten times. J is TRBJ1-3 and V is TRBV6-1; no reliable D call. CDR3 length equals 16 residues. CDR1 is MNHNS, CDR2 SASEGT, per germline. The germline V and J ends were trimmed by 1 base and 0 bases, with 10 bases remaining between them. For the CDR3, the DNA is TGTGCCAGCAGTGAAGATCGGAAGAGCTCTGGAAACACCATATATTTT. Its protein product is CASSEDRKSSGNTIYF.

Regarding this clonotype: Sequence at one end of the junction differs from germline and may be a read error. This chain connects TRBV7-7 to TRBJ2-7, with TRBD1 matching 8 bases. This CDR3 has 15 amino acids. Germline V gives CDR1 SSHAT, CDR2 FNYEAQ (reference sequence). CDR3 sequence reads: CASTPDRVNFYEQYF. The CDR3 coding sequence is TGTGCTAGCACCCCGGACAGGGTTAATTTCTACGAGCAGTACTTC.

The table lists this clonotype with a few counts. This chain links TRBV3-1 with TRBJ2-4, with 15 bases fitting TRBD2. Germline CDR1 LGHDT, CDR2 YNNKEL (reference sequence). The V gene end was trimmed by 0 bases and the J gene end by 9 bases; junction bases not matched to a gene: 12. The CDR3 contains 19 residues. CDR3 DNA: TGTGCCAGCAGCCAAGATAAGGGACTAGCGGGGGGCCCCGGGGGCATTCAGTACTTC. Translation gives CASSQDKGLAGGPGGIQYF.

This clonotype was counted only a few times. The V and J genes are TRBV7-8 and TRBJ2-5, with 10 bases fitting TRBD1. Germline trimming cut 5 bases from V and 3 bases from J; bases unmatched to any gene: 6. The CDR3 runs 15 residues. CDR1 is SGHVS and CDR2 is FQNEAQ in the germline V gene. The CDR3 spells CASSPPGTGEETQYF. CDR3 bases: TGTGCCAGCAGCCCCCCCGGGACAGGGGAAGAGACCCAGTACTTC. The full variable domain, its missing parts supplied by reference TRBV7-8 and TRBJ2-5, is GAGVSQSPRYKVAKRGQDVALRCDPISGHVSLFWYQQALGQGPEFLTYFQNEAQLDKSGLPSDRFFAERPEGSVSTLKIQRTQQEDSAVYLCASSPPGTGEETQYFGPGTRLLVL.

This clonotype was detected a few times. The rearrangement links TRBV6-5 to TRBJ1-2; a possible D gene is TRBD1 (6 bases). Germline-derived CDR1 and CDR2 are MNHEY and SVGAGI. This CDR3 comprises 13 residues. Trimming stripped 4 bases from V and 8 bases from J, with 14 bases between. CDR3 protein: CASSFAGHSGYTF. As DNA, the CDR3 is TGTGCCAGCAGTTTCGCGGGACACTCGGGCTACACCTTC.

The chain uses TRBV6-2 or TRBV6-3 and TRBJ1-2; TRBD1 might be the D (6 bases). CDR3 length equals 12 residues. V lost 5 bases, J lost 6 bases, and 10 bases lay in between. CDR1 and CDR2 (germline): MNHEY, SVGEGT. The CDR3 DNA reads as TGTGCCAGCAGTGGACAGAACCATGGCTACACCTTC. Its translation is CASSGQNHGYTF.

About this clonotype itself: Sequence at one end of the junction differs from germline and may be a read error. V is TRBV3-1 and J is TRBJ1-1, with D tentatively TRBD1 (5 bases). CDR1 is LGHDT and CDR2 is YNNKEL in the germline V gene (reference sequence). This CDR3 has 14 amino acids. CDR3 in amino acids: CACSQGTWGTEAFF. CDR3 coding DNA: TGTGCCTGCAGCCAAGGGACTTGGGGCACTGAAGCTTTCTTT.

The chain recombines TRBV5-6 with TRBJ1-4; possible D gene TRBD1, 5 bases. Germline V lookup: CDR1 SGHDT, CDR2 YYEEEE. The CDR3 is 15 amino acids. The germline V and J ends were trimmed by 3 bases and 5 bases, with 14 bases remaining between them. CDR3 sequence (DNA): TGTGCCAGCAGCTACGGCAGGGTTCTAAATGAAAAACTGTTTTTT. Amino acid sequence: CASSYGRVLNEKLFF.

This clonotype was counted many times. The rearrangement uses TRBV27 and TRBJ2-3; D possibly uses TRBD1 or TRBD2 (6 bases each). The V end lost 5 bases, the J end lost 0 bases, and 12 bases lay between the germline ends. Germline-derived CDR1 and CDR2 are MNHEY and SMNVEV (reference sequence). CDR3 length equals 15 residues. CDR3 nucleotides: TGTGCCAGCAGTCCGCGGGACACTAGCACAGATACGCAGTATTTT. It translates to CASSPRDTSTDTQYF.

The rearrangement uses TRBV6-6 and TRBJ1-4; D gene uncertain. V was trimmed by 6 bases and J by 4 bases, leaving 9 bases between them. The CDR3 spans 13 residues. Germline lookup yields CDR1 MNHNY and CDR2 SVGAGI (reference sequence). The CDR3 sequence: CASRTGVNEKLFF. CDR3 DNA sequence: TGTGCCAGCAGGACGGGAGTTAATGAAAAACTGTTTTTT.

The chain has TRBV25-1 and TRBJ2-4; TRBD1 agrees at 8 bases. The tail of the sequence fits TRBJ2-7 better, so the J call may be wrong. CDR1 and CDR2 (germline): MGHDK, SYGVNS. CDR3 length: 15 residues. CDR3 bases: TGTGCCAGCAGTGCAGGGGGACAGGCCCGCCACGAGCAGTACTTC. It encodes CASSAGGQARHEQYF.

The chain uses TRBV6-4 and TRBJ1-1, with unresolved D. The CDR3 runs to 14 residues. V gave up 7 bases and J gave up 0 bases, with 12 bases separating them. CDR1 and CDR2 from the germline V gene are MRHNA and SNTAGT. DNA for the CDR3: TGTGCCAGCAAGGAGTCGGCCTTGAACACTGAAGCTTTCTTT. It yields the protein CASKESALNTEAFF.

The chain has TRBV6-2 or TRBV6-3 and TRBJ2-1; the D is unclear. The CDR3 has 13 residues. Germline CDR1 and CDR2: MNHEY and SVGEGT. V was clipped by 7 bases and J by 5 bases, with 12 bases between them. The CDR3 is CASTATDNNEQFF. CDR3 bases: TGTGCCAGCACTGCCACAGACAACAATGAGCAGTTCTTC.

The chain uses TRBV12-3 or TRBV12-4 and TRBJ1-4; no clear D gene. The germline V and J ends were trimmed by 3 bases and 7 bases, with 9 bases remaining between them. CDR3 length: 13 amino acids. Here the CDR3 reads CASSFPDREKLFF. The CDR3 DNA reads as TGTGCCAGCAGTTTTCCGGATCGTGAAAAACTGTTTTTT.

J is TRBJ2-7 and V is TRBV10-3; D is perhaps TRBD1 (6 bases). Trimming stripped 2 bases from V and 2 bases from J, with 16 bases between. Looked up from germline, CDR1 is ENHRY and CDR2 is SYGVKD. This CDR3 is built from 16 residues. CDR3 bases: TGTGCCATCAGTGAGATTCCGGGACACGCTGCCTACGAGCAGTACTTC. Residues: CAISEIPGHAAYEQYF.

The chain has TRBV4-2 and TRBJ1-5; D is uncertain. This CDR3 is 13 amino acids long. Germline CDR1 and CDR2: LGHNA and YNFKEQ. The V gene lost 0 bases and the J gene lost 10 bases, with 10 bases spanning the gap. The CDR3 region has the DNA TGTGCCAGCAGCCAAGATCTGTCCTTACCCCAGCATTTT. This encodes CASSQDLSLPQHF.

This clonotype was observed a few times. The chain has TRBV4-3 and TRBJ1-1; possible D gene TRBD1, 5 bases. The CDR3 totals 15 residues. The germline V gene encodes CDR1 LGHNA and CDR2 YSLEER. The V gene lost 1 base and the J gene lost 4 bases, with 13 bases spanning the gap. CDR3 protein: CASSQVGEIRTEAFF. The CDR3 DNA sequence: TGCGCCAGCAGCCAAGTGGGGGAGATTCGCACTGAAGCTTTCTTT.

V usage is TRBV6-1 and J usage is TRBJ2-1; D may be TRBD1 or TRBD2 (5 bases each). The CDR3 has 14 residues. CDR1 and CDR2 (germline): MNHNS, SASEGT. V shed 2 bases and J shed 6 bases, with 11 bases lying between them. The CDR3 sequence is CASSERDLGNEQFF. The CDR3 DNA is TGTGCCAGCAGTGAAAGGGACCTGGGCAATGAGCAGTTCTTC.

The V gene is TRBV27, the J gene TRBJ2-5; D gene uncertain. The J call may be wrong; the DNA end is better matched by TRBJ2-7. CDR1 is MNHEY and CDR2 is SMNVEV in the germline V gene (reference sequence). The CDR3 consists of 11 residues. The CDR3 protein is CASSSPVEQYF. CDR3 coding DNA: TGTGCCAGCAGTTCCCCGGTCGAGCAGTACTTC.

This clonotype appeared a few times. This sequence joins TRBV5-5 and TRBJ2-5; the D gene is possibly TRBD2 (5 bases). The length of the CDR3 is 14 residues. V lost 0 bases and J 3 bases, leaving 9 bases between the germline ends. Germline CDR1 SGHKS, CDR2 YYEKEE (reference sequence). CDR3 DNA: TGTGCCAGCAGCTTGGTGACTAACGAAGAGACCCAGTACTTC. It encodes CASSLVTNEETQYF. Drawing the rest from reference TRBV5-5 and TRBJ2-5, the complete variable domain is DAGVTQSPTHLIKTRGQQVTLRCSPISGHKSVSWYQQVLGQGPQFIFQYYEKEERGRGNFPDRFSARQFPNYSSELNVNALLLGDSALYLCASSLVTNEETQYFGPGTRLLVL.

This chain connects TRBV12-3 or TRBV12-4 to TRBJ1-4; 11 nucleotides match TRBD1. This CDR3 region has 17 residues. V gave up 4 bases and J gave up 2 bases; unmatched junction bases: 6. DNA of the CDR3: TGTGCCAGCAGTTCGGACAGGGGGCGTAGGACTAATGAAAAACTGTTTTTT. It encodes CASSSDRGRRTNEKLFF.

The chain joins TRBV14 to TRBJ1-3; D is uncertain. The CDR3 covers 11 residues. CDR1 is SGHDN and CDR2 is FVKESK in the germline V gene. Trimming took 2 bases from V and 7 from J, leaving 3 bases between them. The CDR3, as DNA: TGTGCCAGCAGCCAATATAACACCATATATTTT. Protein sequence: CASSQYNTIYF.